This T cell receptor (beta chain) originates from a study of T cells in Graves' hyperthyroidism and ophthalmopathy. After removal of 6 bases from V and 5 bases from J, the junction contained 6 bases not matched to a gene. The CDR3 is made up of 14 amino acids. RNA transcripts provided the source from which TCR beta CDR3 regions were amplified. During a first-round RT-PCR of the TCR CDR3, the HTBI primer set was used. TCRdb re-analysed the multiplex PCR reads in MiXCR, keeping a single row per CDR3 protein. The sample has about 96,000 distinct CDR3 sequences, roughly 49% seen once. Specimen: blood. This rearrangement joins TRBV12-3 or TRBV12-4 to TRBJ2-5; the match to TRBD1 covers 10 bases. This TCR was recovered from a woman aged 40-49 years with Graves' hyperthyroidism. The CDR3 loop reads CASSLRDRGETQYF. DNA for the CDR3: TGTGCCAGCAGCTTAAGGGACAGGGGCGAGACCCAGTACTTC.